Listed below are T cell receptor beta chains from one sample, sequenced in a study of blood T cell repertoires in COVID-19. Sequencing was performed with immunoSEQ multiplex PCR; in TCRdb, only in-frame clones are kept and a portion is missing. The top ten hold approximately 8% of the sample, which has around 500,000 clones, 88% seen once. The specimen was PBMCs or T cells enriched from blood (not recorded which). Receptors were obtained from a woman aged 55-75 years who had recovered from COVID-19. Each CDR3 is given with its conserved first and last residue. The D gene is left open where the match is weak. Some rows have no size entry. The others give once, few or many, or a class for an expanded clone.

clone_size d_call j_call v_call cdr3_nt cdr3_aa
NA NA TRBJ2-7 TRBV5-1 TGCGCCAGCAGCGGGCTTCGGCTGAACGAGCAGTACTTC CASSGLRLNEQYF
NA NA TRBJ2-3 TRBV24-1 TGTGCCACCAGTGATTTAGGGCAGGGTCTGACAGATACGCAGTATTTT CATSDLGQGLTDTQYF
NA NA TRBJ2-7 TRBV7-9 TGTGCCAGCAGCTTAGCCGGCTCCTACGAGCAGTACTTC CASSLAGSYEQYF
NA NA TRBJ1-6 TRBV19 TGTGCCAGTACCAGGGCTTACAATTCACCCCTCCACTTT CASTRAYNSPLHF
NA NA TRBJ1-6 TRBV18 TGTGCCAGCTCACCAACTAAGGGAGATTCACCCCTCCACTTT CASSPTKGDSPLHF
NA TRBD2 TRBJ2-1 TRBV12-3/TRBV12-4 TGTGCCAGCTATAGCGGGGGTGTCAATGAGCAGTTCTTC CASYSGGVNEQFF
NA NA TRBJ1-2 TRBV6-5 TGTGCCAGCAGTTACTCAGCGGGGGTCGGCTACACCTTC CASSYSAGVGYTF
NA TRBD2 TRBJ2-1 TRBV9 TGTGCCAGCAGCCCCTCTAGCGGGGGGGCGGGGAATGAGCAGTTCTTC CASSPSSGGAGNEQFF
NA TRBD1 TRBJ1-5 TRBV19 TGTGCCAGTAGATCGACAGGGGAACAGCCCCAGCATTTT CASRSTGEQPQHF
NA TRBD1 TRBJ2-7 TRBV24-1 TGTGCCACCAGTGACCCTGGGACAGGCTCCTACGAGCAGTACTTC CATSDPGTGSYEQYF
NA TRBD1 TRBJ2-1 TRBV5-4 TGTGCCAGCAGCCGTCCTCCGGGACAGGGGCTTGATGAGCAGTTCTTC CASSRPPGQGLDEQFF
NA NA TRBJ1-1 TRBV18 TGTGCCAGCTCACCACCGGGAGGGGCCCGCACTGAAGCTTTCTTT CASSPPGGARTEAFF
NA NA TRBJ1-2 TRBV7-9 TGTGCCAGCAGCTCCGAGCGTAACTATGGCTACACCTTC CASSSERNYGYTF
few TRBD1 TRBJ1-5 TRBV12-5 TGTGCTAGTGGTGAGGGACAGGGGGCCAATCAGCCCCAGCATTTT CASGEGQGANQPQHF
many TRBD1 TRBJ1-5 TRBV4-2 TGTGCCAGCAGCCAAGAAGGACAGGGTCCGCCCCAGCATTTT CASSQEGQGPPQHF
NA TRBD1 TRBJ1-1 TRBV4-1 TGCGCCAGCAGCCAAGTGGACAGGGGGAACACTGAAGCTTTCTTT CASSQVDRGNTEAFF
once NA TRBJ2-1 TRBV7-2 TGTGCCAGCAGCTTCGTAGAGAATGAGCAGTTCTTC CASSFVENEQFF
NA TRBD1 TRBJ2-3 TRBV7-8 TGTGCCAGCAGCCAAAGGGGGACAGGGGATCGGGTCACAGATACGCAGTATTTT CASSQRGTGDRVTDTQYF
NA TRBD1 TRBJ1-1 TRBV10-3 TGTGCCATCAGCGGAGGCTGGGGACAGGACACTGAAGCTTTCTTT CAISGGWGQDTEAFF
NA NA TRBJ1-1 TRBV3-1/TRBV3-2 TGTGCCAGCAGCCAAACGGTGAACACTGAAGCTTTCTTT CASSQTVNTEAFF